This T cell receptor beta chain was profiled in a study of blood T cell repertoires in COVID-19. As for the study in general: PBMCs, B-cell-depleted T cells, or T cells were the source of the cDNA or gDNA that made up the material.

Clones were read by immunoSEQ multiplex PCR, and TCRdb kept only the in-frame ones, dropping some. The data show approximately 250,000 clones, 85% to 95% seen once. Germline-derived CDR1 and CDR2 are MNHNS and SASEGT. V was clipped by 2 bases and J by 5 bases, with 7 bases between them. The CDR3 extends over 13 amino acids. Sequencing used peripheral blood. The receptor was derived from a man aged 30 to 39 with COVID-19, enrolled during active disease. The rearrangement uses TRBV6-1 and TRBJ2-1; D is uncertain. The CDR3 sequence: CASSESSNNEQFF. The CDR3 region has the DNA TGTGCCAGCAGTGAATCTTCTAACAATGAGCAGTTCTTC.